Below, one T cell receptor (beta chain) is given with its context. This sample stems from a study of blood T cell repertoires in COVID-19. This CDR3 is built from 14 residues. TCRdb's table, derived via immunoSEQ multiplex PCR, lists solely in-frame clones and lacks some. The sample shows under 200,000 clones, 86% of them seen only once. The origin of this receptor is an older woman with COVID-19, enrolled during active disease. Sequencing was performed on peripheral blood. The chain employs TRBV21-1 and TRBJ1-1; the D call of TRBD1 is as the table states it, not checked on the DNA. TRBV21-1 is labeled a pseudogene. CDR3 nucleotides: TGTGCCAGCAGCAAAAACAGCCTTAACACTGAAGCTTTCTTT. Its protein product is CASSKNSLNTEAFF.